This T cell receptor (beta chain) was sequenced for a study of molecular identifiers for immune sequencing clone quantification. Whole-study findings and limits: In CMV-specific effectors, clones above 20 copies held over 99% of molecules; naive, under 1%.

Library preparation followed earlier protocols using designated TCR primers. Each CDR3 protein gets one entry after TCRdb re-called the PCR reads with MiXCR. The sample yields about 640,000 distinct CDR3 sequences, 20% seen once. The germline V gene encodes CDR1 MNHEY and CDR2 SVGAGI. The CDR3 runs to 14 residues. Deletions cut 0 bases from V and 3 bases from J, with 9 bases between. At least ten counts were recorded for this clonotype. Its target is not known. The V call is TRBV6-5, the J call TRBJ2-7; D gene ambiguous. The clonotype was recovered from a human donor in good health. Some libraries in this study had Jurkat cell RNA spiked in. The sequenced material came from naive CD8+ T cells from blood, with Jurkat cell RNA spiked in. Subset in this sample: FACS-sorted CD8+CD4-CCR7+CD45RA+ naive T cells. This CDR3 is CASSYSNSLYEQYF. The CDR3 DNA sequence: TGTGCCAGCAGTTACTCGAATAGCCTCTACGAGCAGTACTTC.